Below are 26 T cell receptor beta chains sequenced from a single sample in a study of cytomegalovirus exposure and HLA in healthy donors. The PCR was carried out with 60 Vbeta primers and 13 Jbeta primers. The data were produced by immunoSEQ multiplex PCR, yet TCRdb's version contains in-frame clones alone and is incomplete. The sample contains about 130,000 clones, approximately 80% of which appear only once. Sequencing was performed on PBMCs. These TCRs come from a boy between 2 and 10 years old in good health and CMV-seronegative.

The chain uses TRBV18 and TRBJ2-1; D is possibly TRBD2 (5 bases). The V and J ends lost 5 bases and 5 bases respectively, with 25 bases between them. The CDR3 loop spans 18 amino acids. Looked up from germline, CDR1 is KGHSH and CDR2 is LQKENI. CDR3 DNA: TGTGCCAGCTCAACCCCACTTAAAAGGGAGCGACGGGACAATGAGCAGTTCTTC. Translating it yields CASSTPLKRERRDNEQFF.

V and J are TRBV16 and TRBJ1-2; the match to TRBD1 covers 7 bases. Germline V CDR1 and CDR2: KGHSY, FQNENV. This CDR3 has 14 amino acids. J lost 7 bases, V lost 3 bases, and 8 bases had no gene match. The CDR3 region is CASSHPDRASGYTF. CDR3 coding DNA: TGTGCCAGCAGCCATCCTGACAGGGCCAGTGGCTACACCTTC.

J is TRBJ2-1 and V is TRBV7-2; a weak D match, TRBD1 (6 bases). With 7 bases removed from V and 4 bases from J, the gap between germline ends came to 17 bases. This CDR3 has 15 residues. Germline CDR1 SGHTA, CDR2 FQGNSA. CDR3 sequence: CASILGDNLYNEQFF. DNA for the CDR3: TGTGCCAGCATCCTAGGGGACAACTTATACAATGAGCAGTTCTTC. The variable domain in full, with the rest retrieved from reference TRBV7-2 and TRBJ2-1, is GAGVSQSPSNKVTEKGKDVELRCDPISGHTALYWYRQSLGQGLEFLIYFQGNSAPDKSGLPSDRFSAERTGGSVSTLTIQRTQQEDSAVYLCASILGDNLYNEQFFGPGTRLTVL.

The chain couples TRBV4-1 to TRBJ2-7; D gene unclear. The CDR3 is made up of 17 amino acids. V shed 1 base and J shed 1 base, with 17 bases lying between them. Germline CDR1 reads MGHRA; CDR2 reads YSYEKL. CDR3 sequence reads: CASSQGADTAYSYEQYF. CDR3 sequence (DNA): TGCGCCAGCAGCCAAGGTGCCGACACGGCATATTCCTACGAGCAGTACTTC.

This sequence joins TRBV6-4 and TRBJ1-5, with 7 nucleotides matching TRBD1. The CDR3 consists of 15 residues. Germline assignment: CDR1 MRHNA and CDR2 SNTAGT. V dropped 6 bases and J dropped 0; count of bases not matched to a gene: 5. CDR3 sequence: CASSIGQVSNQPQHF. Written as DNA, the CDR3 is TGTGCCAGCAGCATTGGACAGGTTAGCAATCAGCCCCAGCATTTT.

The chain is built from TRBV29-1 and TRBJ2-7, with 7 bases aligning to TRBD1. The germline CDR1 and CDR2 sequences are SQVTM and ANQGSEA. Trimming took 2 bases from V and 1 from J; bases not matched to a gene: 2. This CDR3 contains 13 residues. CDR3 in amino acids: CSVERQGSYEQYF. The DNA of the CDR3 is TGCAGCGTTGAACGACAGGGTTCCTACGAGCAGTACTTC.

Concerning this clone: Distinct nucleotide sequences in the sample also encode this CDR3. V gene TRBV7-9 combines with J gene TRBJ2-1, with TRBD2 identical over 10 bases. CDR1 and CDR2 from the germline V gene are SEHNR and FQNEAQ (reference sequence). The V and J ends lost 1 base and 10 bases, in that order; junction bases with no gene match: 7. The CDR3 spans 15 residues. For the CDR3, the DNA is TGTGCCAGCAGCTTAGAAGCGGGGGGGCGGTTGGAGCAGTTCTTC. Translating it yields CASSLEAGGRLEQFF. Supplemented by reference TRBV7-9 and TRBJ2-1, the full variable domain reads DTGVSQNPRHKITKRGQNVTFRCDPISEHNRLYWYRQTLGQGPEFLTYFQNEAQLEKSRLLSDRFSAERPKGSFSTLEIQRTEQGDSAMYLCASSLEAGGRLEQFFGPGTRLTVL.

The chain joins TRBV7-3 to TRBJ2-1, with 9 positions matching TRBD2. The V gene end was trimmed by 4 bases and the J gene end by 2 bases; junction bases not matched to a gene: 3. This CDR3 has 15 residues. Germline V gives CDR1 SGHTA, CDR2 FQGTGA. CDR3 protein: CASSSPSGTYNEQFF. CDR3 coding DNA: TGTGCCAGCAGCTCCCCTAGCGGGACCTACAATGAGCAGTTCTTC.

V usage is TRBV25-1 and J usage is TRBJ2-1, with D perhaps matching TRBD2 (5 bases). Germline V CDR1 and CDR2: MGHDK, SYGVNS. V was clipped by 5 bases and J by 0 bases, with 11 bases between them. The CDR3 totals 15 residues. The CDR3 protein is CASSNRGSSYNEQFF. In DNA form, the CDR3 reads TGTGCCAGCAGTAACCGGGGTAGCTCCTACAATGAGCAGTTCTTC.

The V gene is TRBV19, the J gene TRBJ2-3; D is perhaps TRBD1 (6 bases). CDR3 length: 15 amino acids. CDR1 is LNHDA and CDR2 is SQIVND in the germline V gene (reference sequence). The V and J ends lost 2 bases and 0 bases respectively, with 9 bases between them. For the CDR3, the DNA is TGTGCCAGTAGTATAACAGGGCCTAGCACAGATACGCAGTATTTT. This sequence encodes CASSITGPSTDTQYF.

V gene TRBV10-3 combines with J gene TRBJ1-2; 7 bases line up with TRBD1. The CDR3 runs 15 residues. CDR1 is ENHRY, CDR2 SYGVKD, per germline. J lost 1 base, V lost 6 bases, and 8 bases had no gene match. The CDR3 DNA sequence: TGTGCCATCAGGGAGGGACAGACCCTTAACTATGGCTACACCTTC. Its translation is CAIREGQTLNYGYTF.

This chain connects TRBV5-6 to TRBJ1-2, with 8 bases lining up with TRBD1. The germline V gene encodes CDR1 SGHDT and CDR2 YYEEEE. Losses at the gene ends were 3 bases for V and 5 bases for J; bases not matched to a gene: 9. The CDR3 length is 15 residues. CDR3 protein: CASSSYRGTTYGYTF. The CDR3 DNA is TGTGCCAGCAGCTCCTACAGGGGGACTACGTATGGCTACACCTTC.

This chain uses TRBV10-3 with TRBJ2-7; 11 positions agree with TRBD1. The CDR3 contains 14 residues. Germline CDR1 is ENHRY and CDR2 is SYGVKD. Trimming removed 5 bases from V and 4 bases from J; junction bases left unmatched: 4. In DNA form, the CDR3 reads TGTGCCATCAGTCCCGGGACAGGGGGGTACGAGCAGTACTTC. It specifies CAISPGTGGYEQYF.

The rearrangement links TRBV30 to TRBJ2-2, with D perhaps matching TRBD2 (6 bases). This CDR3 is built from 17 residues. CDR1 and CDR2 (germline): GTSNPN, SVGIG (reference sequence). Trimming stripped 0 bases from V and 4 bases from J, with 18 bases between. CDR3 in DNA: TGTGCCTGGAGTGTAATATTCGGGAGCCGCTTCACCGGGGAGCTGTTTTTT. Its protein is CAWSVIFGSRFTGELFF. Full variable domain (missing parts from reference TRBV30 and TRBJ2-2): SQTIHQWPATLVQPVGSPLSLECTVEGTSNPNLYWYRQAAGRGLQLLFYSVGIGQISSEVPQNLSASRPQDRQFILSSKKLLLSDSGFYLCAWSVIFGSRFTGELFFGEGSRLTVL.

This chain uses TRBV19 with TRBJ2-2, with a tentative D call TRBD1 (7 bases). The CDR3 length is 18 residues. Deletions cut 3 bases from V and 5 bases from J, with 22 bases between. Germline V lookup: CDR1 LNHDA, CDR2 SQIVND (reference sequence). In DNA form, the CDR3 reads TGTGCCAGTAGTATGGACCCGCCTGGGGCAGGGGGGACCGGGGAGCTGTTTTTT. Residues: CASSMDPPGAGGTGELFF.

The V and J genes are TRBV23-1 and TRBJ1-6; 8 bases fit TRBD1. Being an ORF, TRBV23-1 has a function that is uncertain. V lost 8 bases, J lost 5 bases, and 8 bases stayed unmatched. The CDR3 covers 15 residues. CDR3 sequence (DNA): TGCGCCAGCGACTTAACAGGGGGAGATAATTCACCCCTCCACTTT. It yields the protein CASDLTGGDNSPLHF.

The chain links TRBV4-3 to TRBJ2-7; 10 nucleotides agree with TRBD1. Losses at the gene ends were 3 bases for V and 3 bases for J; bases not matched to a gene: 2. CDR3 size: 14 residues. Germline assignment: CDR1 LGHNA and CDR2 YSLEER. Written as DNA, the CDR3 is TGCGCCAGCAGCCACCGGGACAGGGGCTACGAGCAGTACTTC. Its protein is CASSHRDRGYEQYF.

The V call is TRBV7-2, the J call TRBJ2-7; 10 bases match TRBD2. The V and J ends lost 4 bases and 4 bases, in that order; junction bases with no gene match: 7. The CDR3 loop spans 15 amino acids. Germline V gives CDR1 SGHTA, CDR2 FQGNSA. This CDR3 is CASSSSSGGEYEQYF. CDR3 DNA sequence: TGTGCCAGCAGCTCATCTAGCGGGGGAGAGTACGAGCAGTACTTC.

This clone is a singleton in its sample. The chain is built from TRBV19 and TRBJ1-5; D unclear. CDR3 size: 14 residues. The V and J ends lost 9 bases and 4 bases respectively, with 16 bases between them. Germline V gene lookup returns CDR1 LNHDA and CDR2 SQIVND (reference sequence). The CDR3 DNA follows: TGTGCCAGCCGGACGACGGAGGTTAATCAGCCCCAGCATTTT. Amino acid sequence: CASRTTEVNQPQHF. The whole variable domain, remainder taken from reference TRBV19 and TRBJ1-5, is DGGITQSPKYLFRKEGQNVTLSCEQNLNHDAMYWYRQDPGQGLRLIYYSQIVNDFQKGDIAEGYSVSREKKESFPLTVTSAQKNPTAFYLCASRTTEVNQPQHFGDGTRLSIL.

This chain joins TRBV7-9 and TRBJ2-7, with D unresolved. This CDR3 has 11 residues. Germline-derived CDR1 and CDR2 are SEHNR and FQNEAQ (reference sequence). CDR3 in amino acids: CSSSLGGMESV. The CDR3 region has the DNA TGTTCCAGCAGCTTAGGCGGAATGGAATCAGTC.

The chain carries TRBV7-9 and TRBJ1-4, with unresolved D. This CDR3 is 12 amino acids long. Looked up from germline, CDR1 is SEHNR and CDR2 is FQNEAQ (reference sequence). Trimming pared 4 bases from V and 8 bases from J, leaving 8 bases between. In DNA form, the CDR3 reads TGTGCCAGCAGCTCCGGTCGGGAAAAACTGTTTTTT. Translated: CASSSGREKLFF.

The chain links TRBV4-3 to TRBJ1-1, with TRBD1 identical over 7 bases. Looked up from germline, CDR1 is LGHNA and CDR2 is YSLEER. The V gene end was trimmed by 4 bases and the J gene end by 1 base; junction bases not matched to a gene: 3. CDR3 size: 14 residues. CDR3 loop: CASSPNRGNTEAFF. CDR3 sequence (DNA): TGCGCCAGCAGCCCGAACAGGGGGAACACTGAAGCTTTCTTT.

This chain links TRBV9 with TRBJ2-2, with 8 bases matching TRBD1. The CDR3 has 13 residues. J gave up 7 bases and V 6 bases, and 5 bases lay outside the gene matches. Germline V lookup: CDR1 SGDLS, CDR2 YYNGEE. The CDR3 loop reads CASTQTGGGELFF. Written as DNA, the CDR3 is TGTGCCAGCACCCAAACAGGGGGCGGGGAGCTGTTTTTT.

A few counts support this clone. The CDR3 sequence is CASSYSAGVYNEQFF. The DNA of the CDR3 is TGTGCCAGCAGTTACTCGGCGGGAGTGTACAATGAGCAGTTCTTC. The chain uses TRBV6-5 and TRBJ2-1; 7 positions match TRBD2. CDR1 is MNHEY and CDR2 is SVGAGI in the germline V gene. CDR3 length: 15 residues. The trim removed 0 bases at V and 4 bases at J, leaving 3 bases unmatched.

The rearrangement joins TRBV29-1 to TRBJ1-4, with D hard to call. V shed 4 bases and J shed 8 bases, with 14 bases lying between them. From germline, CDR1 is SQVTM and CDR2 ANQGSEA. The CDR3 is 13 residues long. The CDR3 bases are TGCAGCGTTGCATCCAGGATTGAGGAAAAACTGTTTTTT. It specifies CSVASRIEEKLFF.

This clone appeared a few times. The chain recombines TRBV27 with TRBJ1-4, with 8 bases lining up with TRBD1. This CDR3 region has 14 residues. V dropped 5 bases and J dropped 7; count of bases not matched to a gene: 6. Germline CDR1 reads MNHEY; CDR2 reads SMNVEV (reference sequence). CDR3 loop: CASSPRGQGEKLFF. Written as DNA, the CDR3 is TGTGCCAGCAGTCCCAGGGGGCAGGGTGAAAAACTGTTTTTT.